This T cell receptor (beta chain) was captured in a study of human T cells and chemical hapten exposure. Whole-study results and caveats: Because all patients had alopecia, their immune responses might differ from healthy ones. Higher patch test scores went with higher counts of PT1 expanded TCRs.

TCRdb fed the RACE reads into MiXCR, producing one record per CDR3 protein. The data contain more than 150,000 distinct CDR3 sequences, more than 12% of them seen just once; the ten biggest clones take up about 1.7%. Details on this clonotype: Its antigen is not known. Possible read error: a much larger clone is one base away.

The CDR3 loop spans 16 amino acids. With 10 bases clipped from V and 4 bases from J, the junction kept 17 bases outside the gene matches. CDR1 and CDR2 from the germline V gene are SNHLY and FYNNEI. Described time point: patch test 1, 2 weeks after DPC sensitization. Indicated treatment: therapeutic diphenylcyclopropenone sensitization with weekly scalp DPC. Sequences were derived from whole blood, sampled in connection with sensitization to the hapten diphenylcyclopropenone (DPC). This clonotype originated in a woman younger than 45 with alopecia areata. Some clones in this sample may be carry-over from other donors' samples. J is TRBJ1-1 and V is TRBV2; 8 bases fit TRBD1. The CDR3, as DNA: TGTGCCAACAGACGGAGCCCCACAGGGGGTAGCACTGAAGCTTTCTTT. It translates to CANRRSPTGGSTEAFF.